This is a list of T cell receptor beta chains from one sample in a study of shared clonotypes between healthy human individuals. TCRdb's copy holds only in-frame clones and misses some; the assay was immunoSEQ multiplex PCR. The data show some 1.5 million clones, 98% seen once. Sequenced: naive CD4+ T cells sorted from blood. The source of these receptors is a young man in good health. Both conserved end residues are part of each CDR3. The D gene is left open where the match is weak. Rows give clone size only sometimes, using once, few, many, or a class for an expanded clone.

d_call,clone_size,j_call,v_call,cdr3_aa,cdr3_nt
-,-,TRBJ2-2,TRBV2,CASEGVNTGELFF,TGTGCCAGCGAGGGGGTGAACACCGGGGAGCTGTTTTTT
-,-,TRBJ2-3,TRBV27,CASSLWDRAADTQYF,TGTGCCAGCAGTTTATGGGACCGGGCGGCTGATACGCAGTATTTT
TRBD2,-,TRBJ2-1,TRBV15,CATSRGGLAGVINEQFF,TGTGCCACCAGCAGGGGGGGACTAGCGGGAGTGATCAATGAGCAGTTCTTC
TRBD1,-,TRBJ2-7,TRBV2,CASRAATGGERSSYEQYF,TGTGCCAGCAGAGCGGCCACAGGGGGCGAAAGGAGCTCCTACGAGCAGTACTTC
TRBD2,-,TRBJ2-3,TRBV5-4,CASSAKLAGGQDTQYF,TGTGCCAGCAGCGCAAAACTAGCGGGAGGGCAAGATACGCAGTATTTT
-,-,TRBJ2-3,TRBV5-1,CASSSTRGSTDTQYF,TGCGCCAGCAGCTCCACTAGAGGGAGCACAGATACGCAGTATTTT
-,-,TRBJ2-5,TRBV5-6,CASSLRYGETQYF,TGTGCCAGCAGCTTACGGTACGGGGAGACCCAGTACTTC
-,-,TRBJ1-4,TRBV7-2,CASSQGWEKLFF,TGTGCCAGCAGCCAGGGTTGGGAAAAACTGTTTTTT
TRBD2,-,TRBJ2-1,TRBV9,CASSVGGTSGYNEQFF,TGTGCCAGCAGCGTAGGCGGGACTAGCGGATACAATGAGCAGTTCTTC
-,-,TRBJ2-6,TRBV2,CASREPGANVLTF,TGTGCCAGCAGGGAGCCTGGGGCCAACGTCCTGACTTTC
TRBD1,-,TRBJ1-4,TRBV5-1,CASSPTGDWNEKLFF,TGCGCCAGCAGCCCCACAGGGGACTGGAATGAAAAACTGTTTTTT
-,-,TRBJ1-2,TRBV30,CAWTQRAKGGYTF,TGTGCCTGGACTCAAAGGGCTAAGGGGGGCTACACCTTC
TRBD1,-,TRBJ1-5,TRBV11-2,CASSSDRVANQPQHF,TGTGCCAGCAGCTCGGACAGGGTTGCCAATCAGCCCCAGCATTTT
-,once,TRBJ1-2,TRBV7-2,CASTQPGRPYGYTF,TGTGCCAGCACCCAGCCGGGTCGGCCATATGGCTACACCTTC
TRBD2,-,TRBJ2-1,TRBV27,CASSPQPGLGYNEQFF,TGTGCCAGCAGTCCCCAGCCGGGACTAGGCTACAATGAGCAGTTCTTC
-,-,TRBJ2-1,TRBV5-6,CASSLATEQFF,TGTGCCAGCAGCTTGGCTACGGAGCAGTTCTTC
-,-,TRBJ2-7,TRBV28,CASSLLGQGLNEQYF,TGTGCCAGCAGTTTATTGGGTCAGGGCCTCAACGAGCAGTACTTC
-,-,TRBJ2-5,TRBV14,CASSRGVEETQYF,TGTGCCAGCTCGAGGGGAGTGGAAGAGACCCAGTACTTC
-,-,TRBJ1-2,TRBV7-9,CASSFGHSGYTF,TGTGCCAGCAGCTTTGGACATTCGGGCTACACCTTC
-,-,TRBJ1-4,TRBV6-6,CASRRNEKLFF,TGTGCCAGCAGGAGAAATGAAAAACTGTTTTTT
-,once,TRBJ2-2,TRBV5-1,CASRDYFTGELFF,TGCGCCAGCAGGGACTACTTCACCGGGGAGCTGTTTTTT
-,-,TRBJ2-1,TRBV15,CATSRDSVNEQFF,TGTGCCACCAGCAGAGACTCCGTCAATGAGCAGTTCTTC
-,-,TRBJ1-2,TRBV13,CASSLVSAHGYTF,TGTGCCAGCAGCTTAGTGTCAGCCCATGGCTACACCTTC
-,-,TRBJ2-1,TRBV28,CASSQLSSYNEQFF,TGTGCCAGCAGCCAACTTTCCTCCTACAATGAGCAGTTCTTC
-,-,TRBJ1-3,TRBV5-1,CASSPGTSLNTIYF,TGCGCCAGCAGCCCAGGGACAAGTCTAAACACCATATATTTT
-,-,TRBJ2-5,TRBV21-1,CASSGTSGRLQSQETQYF,TGTGCCAGCTCCGGGACTAGCGGGAGATTGCAGAGTCAAGAGACCCAGTACTTC
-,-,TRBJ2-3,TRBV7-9,CASSSGLTSTDTQYF,TGTGCCAGCAGCTCTGGCCTAACTAGCACAGATACGCAGTATTTT